This TCR beta chain was found in a study of cytomegalovirus exposure and HLA in healthy donors. At the level of the study: Among about 179 million T cells, an earlier analysis found around 100 million unique TCR beta sequences. HLA-typed donors were the source of approximately 86 million unique TCRs held in an early data release.

The CDR3 runs to 15 residues. CDR1 SGHRS and CDR2 YFSETQ come from the germline V gene. With 3 bases removed from V and 8 bases from J, the gap between germline ends came to 20 bases. Primers included in the PCR were 60 Vbeta and 13 Jbeta primers. Assay: immunoSEQ multiplex PCR; the TCRdb copy retains only in-frame clones and omits some. This sample has roughly 100,000 clones, with more than 9.5% found just once. Among the donors, all were healthy bone marrow donors. Study outcomes and limitations: Later genetic work tied a missense DCLRE1C variant to beta-chain V and J trimming.

On this clone itself: Antigen specificity is unknown.

The chain has TRBV5-1 and TRBJ1-2; a weak D match, TRBD1 (6 bases). This clonotype originated in a man aged 35-49 years in good health and CMV-seropositive. What was sequenced was PBMCs. The CDR3 region is CASSSSAGVGRGYTF. The CDR3 DNA sequence: TGCGCCAGCAGCTCCTCCGCAGGGGTGGGACGAGGCTACACCTTC.